Listed below are T cell receptor beta chains from one sample, sequenced in a study of siplizumab effects on memory and regulatory T cells. This table comes from immunoSEQ multiplex PCR, and its TCRdb copy is limited to in-frame clones, with some not included. The table records over 85,000 clones, about 90% of them present only once. The source material was CD4+ T cells sorted from blood. The receptors originated from a human donor in good health. The CDR3 runs from the conserved cysteine through the conserved F or W.

CASSIKSGGRYNEQFF | TRBV19
CASSPRWPSDNEQFF | TRBV19
CAIKEQGVYGYTF | TRBV10-3
CAISERSAGVADTQYF | TRBV10-3
CASSPWTSGSTGELFF | TRBV5-1
CASTEGVDEKLFF | TRBV18
CASSWDGTYEQYF | TRBV10-1
CASSYEPREGRQYF | TRBV6-6
CASSRSDRVSYNEQFF | TRBV9
CASSLGAGLGNTIYF | TRBV4-2
CATSRGVPGQVLGNEQYF | TRBV15
CASSRDRGNQPQHF | TRBV6-6
CATQPYRGSYNEQFF | TRBV27
CASSLAGYTDTQYF | TRBV7-9
CASSLGQVTYGYTF | TRBV5-4
CASSPTATGELFF | TRBV10-2
CASSQLRDSATQYF | TRBV4-1
CASSSSGSSYNEQFF | TRBV11-2
CARSTERDHNTEAFF | TRBV5-4
CASSPRGHEQYF | TRBV18
CASSEARGLITAEKLFF | TRBV6-1
CASSLLPLGAAKAKNIQYF | TRBV7-2
CASSPQTPSGNTIYF | TRBV18
CASSLYGPDEQFF | TRBV5-4
CASSDGVNNEQFF | TRBV25-1
CASSQSGSNTEAFF | TRBV9
CASSLGVGRAVAEQFF | TRBV7-9
CASSGGTGRTYGYTF | TRBV6-1
CASSSGGQGRTGYTF | TRBV7-3
CASSVVGGGASGAGGEQFF | TRBV9
CASSPGLAGVPSSYNEQFF | TRBV18
CASSLAGRTGTEAFF | TRBV5-1
CASSLSTARSEKLFF | TRBV28
CATSRQGPDTQYF | TRBV15
CASSLGLAGGPRNEQYF | TRBV5-1
CASSPLGGGTGELFF | TRBV7-3
CASSPTSGNTIYF | TRBV19
CASGEGYEQYF | TRBV6-1
CARVPGQKVREKLFF | TRBV21-1
CASSRGIGAKNIQYF | TRBV6-5
CASRRQGARYGYTF | TRBV6-1
CASSVAGQGNTGELFF | TRBV7-3
CASSLRGPDEQYF | TRBV5-6
CASSQVQAGLQETQYF | TRBV4-1
CASDLAARLYEQYF | TRBV5-5